This T cell receptor beta chain originates from a study of T cell responses to AZD1222 COVID-19 vaccine. To note about this clone: Its specificity is not known.

Using immunoSEQ multiplex PCR, the repertoire was profiled, and TCRdb retains in-frame clones only, with some absent. Found here are 40,000 to 60,000 clones, around 85% of them singletons; the top ten hold approximately 22%. CDR1 is LNHNV, CDR2 YYDKDF, per germline (reference sequence). V lost 0 bases and J lost 6, with 9 bases in between. The CDR3 contains 13 residues. General observations from the study: Dominant at 160-218 and 743-854, vaccine-associated CD4 TCRs also spanned spike.

V usage is TRBV15 and J usage is TRBJ2-7; D remains ambiguous. This receptor was taken from an adult in good health. Sequenced material: peripheral blood, taken on day 0 of MenACWY control vaccination. The CDR3 bases are TGTGCCACCAGCAGAGATAAGGAAAGCGAGCAGTACTTC. The encoded protein is CATSRDKESEQYF.